This entry concerns a single T cell receptor (beta chain). Its antigen remains unknown. This sample stems from a study of CD8 T cells in ankylosing spondylitis. Study outcomes and limitations: Disease-linked clones reportedly concentrated significantly in matched ankylosing spondylitis synovial fluid.

The CDR3 contains 16 residues. Germline V CDR1 and CDR2: SEHNR, FQNEAQ (reference sequence). With V trimmed by 5 bases and J by 1 base, 7 bases remained unmatched. TCRdb passed the 5' RACE reads through MiXCR, listing each CDR3 protein once. This table has some 340,000 distinct CDR3 sequences, about 14% appearing once. The rearrangement uses TRBV7-9 and TRBJ1-5; 8 bases fit TRBD1. The TCR sequence derives from a male donor with ankylosing spondylitis or in good health (not recorded which). Source material: blood, either unsorted or a sorted T cell fraction (not recorded which). The CDR3 DNA reads as TGTGCCAGCAGCCCCGGGACAGGCCAGAGCAATCAGCCCCAGCATTTT. It translates to CASSPGTGQSNQPQHF.